The following is a T cell receptor (beta chain) sequence with its context. Its specificity is unknown. The protocol was immunoSEQ multiplex PCR, while the TCRdb copy is restricted to in-frame clones and leaves out a portion. The sample lists tens of thousands of clones; 80% to 90% were seen once. This sample is part of a study of PD-1 blockade in classical Hodgkin lymphoma. Following autologous stem cell transplantation, relapse occurred in every patient, and exposure to brentuximab vedotin varied. General observations from the study: The study reported lower baseline TCR diversity in newly diagnosed patients than in healthy donors.

Sequencing used peripheral blood mononuclear cells (PBMCs), obtained at baseline. The clonotype originates from a human donor with classical Hodgkin lymphoma.

The CDR3 sequence is CASSLKTHRAFTEAFF. In nucleotides, the CDR3 is TGTGCCAGCAGCTTAAAGACTCACAGGGCATTCACTGAAGCTTTCTTT. The chain couples TRBV7-8 to TRBJ1-1, with D possibly TRBD1 on 6 matching bases. The CDR3 covers 16 residues. The germline V and J ends were trimmed by 2 bases and 4 bases, with 17 bases remaining between them. The germline CDR1 and CDR2 sequences are SGHVS and FQNEAQ.